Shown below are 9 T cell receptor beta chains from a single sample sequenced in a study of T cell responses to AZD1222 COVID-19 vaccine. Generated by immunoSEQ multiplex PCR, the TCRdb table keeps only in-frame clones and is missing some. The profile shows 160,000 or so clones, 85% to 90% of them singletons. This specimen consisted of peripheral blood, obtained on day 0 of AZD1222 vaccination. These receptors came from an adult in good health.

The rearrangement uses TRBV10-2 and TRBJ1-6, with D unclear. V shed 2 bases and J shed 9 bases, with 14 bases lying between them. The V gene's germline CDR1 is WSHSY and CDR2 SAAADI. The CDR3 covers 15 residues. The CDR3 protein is CASSEGQAAVSPLHF. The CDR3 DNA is TGCGCCAGCAGTGAGGGGCAGGCCGCCGTTTCACCCCTCCACTTT.

CDR3 nucleotides: TGTGCCAGCAGTTTATGTAGGGTTTGTGGCAATCAGCCCCAGCATTTT. Its translation: CASSLCRVCGNQPQHF. The V and J genes are TRBV28 and TRBJ1-5; D unresolved. The CDR3 totals 16 residues. Deletions cut 0 bases from V and 2 bases from J, with 11 bases between. Germline-derived CDR1 and CDR2 are MDHEN and SYDVKM.

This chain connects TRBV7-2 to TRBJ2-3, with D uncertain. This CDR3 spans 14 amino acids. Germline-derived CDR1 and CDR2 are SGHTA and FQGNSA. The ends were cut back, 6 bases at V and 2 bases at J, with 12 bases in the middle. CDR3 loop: CASRLSTVTDTQYF. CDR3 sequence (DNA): TGTGCCAGCAGATTGAGTACGGTCACAGATACGCAGTATTTT.

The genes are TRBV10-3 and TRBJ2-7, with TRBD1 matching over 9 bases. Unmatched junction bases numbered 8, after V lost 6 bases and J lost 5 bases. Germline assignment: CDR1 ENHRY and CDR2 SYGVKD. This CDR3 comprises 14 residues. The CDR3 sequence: CAIRPGQGHHEQYF. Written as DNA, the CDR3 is TGTGCCATCAGGCCGGGACAGGGTCACCACGAGCAGTACTTC.

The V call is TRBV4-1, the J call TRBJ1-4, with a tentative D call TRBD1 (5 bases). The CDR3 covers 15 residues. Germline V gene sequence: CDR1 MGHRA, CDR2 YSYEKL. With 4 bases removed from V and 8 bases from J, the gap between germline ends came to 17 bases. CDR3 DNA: TGCGCCAGCAGCCTCAGATCAGGGTGGGGGGAAAAACTGTTTTTT. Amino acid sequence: CASSLRSGWGEKLFF.

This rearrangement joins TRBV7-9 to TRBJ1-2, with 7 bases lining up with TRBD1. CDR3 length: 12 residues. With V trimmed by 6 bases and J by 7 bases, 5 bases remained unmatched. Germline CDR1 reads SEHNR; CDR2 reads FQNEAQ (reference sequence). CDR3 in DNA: TGTGCCAGCAGGTCCGGGACAGCTGGCTACACCTTC. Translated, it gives CASRSGTAGYTF.

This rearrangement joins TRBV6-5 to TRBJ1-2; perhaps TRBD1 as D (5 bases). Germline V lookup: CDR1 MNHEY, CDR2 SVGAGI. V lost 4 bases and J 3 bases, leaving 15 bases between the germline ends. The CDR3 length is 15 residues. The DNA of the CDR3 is TGTGCCAGCAGTTTTGGGACCGCCTACGACTATGGCTACACCTTC. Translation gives CASSFGTAYDYGYTF.

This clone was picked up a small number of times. Here the CDR3 reads CASSLSGAGGNNSPLHF. The CDR3 nucleotides are TGCGCCAGCAGCTTGAGCGGAGCGGGGGGAAATAATTCACCCCTCCACTTT. The chain uses TRBV5-1 and TRBJ1-6; D might be TRBD1 (5 bases). Trimming cost V 1 base and J 5 bases, with 16 bases left between them. Germline V CDR1 and CDR2: SGHRS, YFSETQ. This CDR3 spans 17 amino acids. Combining the CDR3 with reference TRBV5-1 and TRBJ1-6 gives the whole variable domain KAGVTQTPRYLIKTRGQQVTLSCSPISGHRSVSWYQQTPGQGLQFLFEYFSETQRNKGNFPGRFSGRQFSNSRSEMNVSTLELGDSALYLCASSLSGAGGNNSPLHFGNGTRLTVT.

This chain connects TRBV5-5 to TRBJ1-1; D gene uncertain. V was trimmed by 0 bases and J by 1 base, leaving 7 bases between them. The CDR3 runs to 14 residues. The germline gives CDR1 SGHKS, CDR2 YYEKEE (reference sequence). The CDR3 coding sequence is TGTGCCAGCAGCTTGGGCCTAACGAACACTGAAGCTTTCTTT. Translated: CASSLGLTNTEAFF.